Below are 10 T cell receptor beta chains sequenced from a single sample in a study of shared clonotypes between healthy human individuals. Clones were read by immunoSEQ multiplex PCR, and TCRdb kept only the in-frame ones, dropping some. Altogether about 1.1 million clones are present, 60% to 85% being singletons, with the ten largest covering roughly 0.9%. The sample taken for sequencing was memory CD4+ T cells from PBMCs. Subset here: CD45RA-negative fraction. These receptors were taken from a man between 18 and 29 years old in good health. Some clones in this sample may be carry-over from other donors' samples.

The genes are TRBV6-1 and TRBJ2-5; D is ambiguous. Germline V gene data show CDR1 as MNHNS and CDR2 as SASEGT. The CDR3 covers 15 residues. Trimming removed 2 bases from V and 7 bases from J, with 17 bases in between. CDR3 loop: CASSEPQLVVRTQYF. CDR3 DNA sequence: TGTGCCAGCAGTGAACCACAACTGGTGGTTCGGACCCAGTACTTC.

This sequence joins TRBV15 and TRBJ2-7; D perhaps matches TRBD1 (5 bases). The CDR3 runs 16 residues. Between the trimmed V and J ends, which lost 0 bases and 12 bases, there was a span of 24 bases. Germline CDR1 is LNHNV and CDR2 is YYDKDF (reference sequence). The CDR3 sequence: CATSRDAGQGSRSTYF. The CDR3 DNA follows: TGTGCCACCAGCAGAGATGCAGGACAAGGCTCACGAAGTACGTACTTC.

The J gene is TRBJ2-5, the V gene TRBV10-1; perhaps TRBD2 as D (7 bases). Germline CDR1 WNHNN, CDR2 SYGVQD (reference sequence). The CDR3 loop spans 16 amino acids. Trimming removed 4 bases from V and 5 bases from J, with 20 bases in between. The CDR3 here is CASSVDFRGGQETQYF. CDR3 nucleotide sequence: TGCGCCAGCAGTGTGGACTTCAGGGGAGGGCAGGAGACCCAGTACTTC.

The rearrangement uses TRBV5-1 and TRBJ2-1; 10 bases are shared with TRBD2. The trim removed 0 bases at V and 4 bases at J, leaving 4 bases unmatched. CDR1 and CDR2 from the germline V gene are SGHRS and YFSETQ. The CDR3 consists of 16 residues. CDR3 DNA: TGCGCCAGCAGCTTGGGGCCACTAGCGGGATACAATGAGCAGTTCTTC. Encoded protein: CASSLGPLAGYNEQFF.

This clone was recorded once. V and J are TRBV15 and TRBJ2-2; possibly TRBD1 for D (7 bases). The length of the CDR3 is 18 residues. Trimming took off 0 bases at V and 0 bases at J, with 14 bases between the two ends. Germline lookup yields CDR1 LNHNV and CDR2 YYDKDF (reference sequence). CDR3 coding DNA: TGTGCCACCAGCAGAGATCTCGGGGGACAGACGAACACCGGGGAGCTGTTTTTT. Protein product: CATSRDLGGQTNTGELFF.

The gene calls are TRBV18 and TRBJ2-3; a possible D gene is TRBD2 (5 bases). There are 16 residues in the CDR3. V was trimmed by 3 bases and J by 0 bases, leaving 13 bases between them. Germline V gene lookup returns CDR1 KGHSH and CDR2 LQKENI. CDR3 sequence (DNA): TGTGCCAGCTCACCGCTCGGGAAGCTTAGCACAGATACGCAGTATTTT. As protein: CASSPLGKLSTDTQYF.

The chain uses TRBV14 and TRBJ1-2; the match to TRBD1 covers 7 bases. The CDR3 runs 14 residues. V trimming: 0 bases; J trimming: 4 bases; junction bases outside the gene matches: 2. CDR1 and CDR2 (germline): SGHDN, FVKESK. CDR3 amino acids: CASSQDQGVYGYTF. The DNA of the CDR3 is TGTGCCAGCAGCCAAGATCAGGGGGTCTATGGCTACACCTTC. Combining the CDR3 with reference TRBV14 and TRBJ1-2 gives the whole variable domain EAGVTQFPSHSVIEKGQTVTLRCDPISGHDNLYWYRRVMGKEIKFLLHFVKESKQDESGMPNNRFLAERTGGTYSTLKVQPAELEDSGVYFCASSQDQGVYGYTFGSGTRLTVV.

This clone showed up just once. CDR3 DNA sequence: TGTGCCAGCAGCTTAGATCTAGGGACTAGCGTTGGAGAGACCCAGTACTTC. Its protein is CASSLDLGTSVGETQYF. The chain recombines TRBV11-3 with TRBJ2-5, with 10 bases aligning to TRBD2. Trimming cost V 0 bases and J 4 bases; bases outside gene matches: 8. Germline V gives CDR1 SGHNT, CDR2 YENEEA. The CDR3 sequence is 17 residues long.

The V gene is TRBV7-3, the J gene TRBJ2-7, with a possible D match to TRBD1 (6 bases). V lost 0 bases to trimming and J lost 3 bases, with 12 bases between them. CDR1 and CDR2 (germline): SGHTA, FQGTGA. There are 15 residues in the CDR3. The CDR3 nucleotides read TGTGCCAGCAGCTTAACTTGGACAGTGGACTACGAGCAGTACTTC. Amino acid sequence: CASSLTWTVDYEQYF.

The chain joins TRBV4-3 to TRBJ1-1, with a weak D call TRBD1 (5 bases). Germline V CDR1 and CDR2: LGHNA, YSLEER. Trimming removed 1 base at V and 7 bases at J, with 16 bases between. The CDR3 sequence is 15 residues long. CDR3 nucleotides: TGCGCCAGCAGCCAAGGTTGGGGGAGGGGAGGTGAAGCTTTCTTT. It encodes CASSQGWGRGGEAFF.